The source of this T cell receptor beta chain is a study of T cell repertoires in cytomegalovirus infection. Study context: As its CMV epitopes, the study selected recently identified HLA-C-restricted and well-studied HLA-B-restricted targets. It was the public TCR beta signatures that indicated both CMV infection and matching HLA type. Whole-study results and caveats: HLA-C-restricted, CMV-specific TCR beta clonotypes were dominant ex vivo.

This CDR3 has 16 residues. CDR1 is LNHDA and CDR2 is SQIVND in the germline V gene (reference sequence). Trimming left V 3 bases short and J 2 bases short, with 14 bases between. TCRdb processed the reads anew with MiXCR; each CDR3 protein has one entry. Of about 340,000 distinct CDR3 sequences detected, around 29% appear once; the ten largest clones hold around 19%. This clonotype was seen only a few times. The antigen is unknown. The sequence was collected from a human donor in good health (CMV status not recorded). Some clones in this sample may be carry-over from other donors' samples. The sequences come from cultured PBMCs, collected from culture after CMV antigen stimulation. The V call is TRBV19, the J call TRBJ1-5, with D maybe TRBD1 (6 bases). The CDR3 DNA sequence: TGTGCCAGTAGTATGGACGCAGGGGAGGGCAATCAGCCCCAGCATTTT. It yields the protein CASSMDAGEGNQPQHF. Complete variable domain (other parts from reference TRBV19 and TRBJ1-5): DGGITQSPKYLFRKEGQNVTLSCEQNLNHDAMYWYRQDPGQGLRLIYYSQIVNDFQKGDIAEGYSVSREKKESFPLTVTSAQKNPTAFYLCASSMDAGEGNQPQHFGDGTRLSIL.